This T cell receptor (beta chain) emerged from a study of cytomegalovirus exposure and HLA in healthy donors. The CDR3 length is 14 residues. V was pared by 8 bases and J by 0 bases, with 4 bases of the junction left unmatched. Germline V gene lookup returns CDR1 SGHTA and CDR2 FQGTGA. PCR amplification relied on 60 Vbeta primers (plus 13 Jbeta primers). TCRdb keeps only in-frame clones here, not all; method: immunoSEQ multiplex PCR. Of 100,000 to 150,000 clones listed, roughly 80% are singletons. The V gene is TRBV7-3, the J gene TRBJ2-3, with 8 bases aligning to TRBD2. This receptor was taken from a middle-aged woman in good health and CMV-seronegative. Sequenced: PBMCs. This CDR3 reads CASARGGSTDTQYF. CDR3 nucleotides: TGTGCCAGCGCTCGGGGGGGTAGCACAGATACGCAGTATTTT.